This T cell receptor beta chain was identified during a study of cytomegalovirus exposure and HLA in healthy donors. Study findings and constraints: Later on, analysis showed that most CMV-associated TCR beta chains appeared to be HLA-restricted. Earlier results showed most TCR beta V segments being productive about 87% or about 30% of the time.

The study ran its PCR with 60 Vbeta and 13 Jbeta primers. This table comes from immunoSEQ multiplex PCR, and its TCRdb copy is limited to in-frame clones, with some not included. This table holds 95,000 or so clones, about 76% found once. Concerning this clone itself: Its specificity is not known.

There are 15 residues in the CDR3. Sequences were obtained from PBMCs. The clonotype originates from a woman in her 70s in good health and CMV-seropositive. The V gene is TRBV1, the J gene TRBJ1-3; TRBD1 is taken as the D call from the table, unchecked against the DNA. TRBV1 corresponds to a pseudogene. CDR3 sequence reads: CTSSQPQSSGNTIYF. The CDR3 DNA reads as TGCACCAGCAGCCAACCACAGAGCTCTGGAAACACCATATATTTT.